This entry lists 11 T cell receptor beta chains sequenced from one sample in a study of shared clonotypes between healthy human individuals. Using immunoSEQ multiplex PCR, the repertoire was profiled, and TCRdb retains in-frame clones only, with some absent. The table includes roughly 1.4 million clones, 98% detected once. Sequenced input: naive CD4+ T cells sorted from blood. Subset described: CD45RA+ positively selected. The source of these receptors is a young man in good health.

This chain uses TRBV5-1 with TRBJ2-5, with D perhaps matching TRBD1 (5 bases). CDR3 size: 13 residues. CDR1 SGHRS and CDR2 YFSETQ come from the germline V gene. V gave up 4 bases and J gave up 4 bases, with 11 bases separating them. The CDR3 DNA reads TGCGCCAGCAGCCCCACCAGGGTAGAGACCCAGTACTTC. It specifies CASSPTRVETQYF. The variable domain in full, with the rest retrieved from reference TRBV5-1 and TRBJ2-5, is KAGVTQTPRYLIKTRGQQVTLSCSPISGHRSVSWYQQTPGQGLQFLFEYFSETQRNKGNFPGRFSGRQFSNSRSEMNVSTLELGDSALYLCASSPTRVETQYFGPGTRLLVL.

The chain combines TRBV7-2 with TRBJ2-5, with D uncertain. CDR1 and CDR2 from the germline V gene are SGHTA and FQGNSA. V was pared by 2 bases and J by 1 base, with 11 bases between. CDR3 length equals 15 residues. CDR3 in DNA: TGTGCCAGCAGCTTACGCAGGATCACCCAAGAGACCCAGTACTTC. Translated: CASSLRRITQETQYF.

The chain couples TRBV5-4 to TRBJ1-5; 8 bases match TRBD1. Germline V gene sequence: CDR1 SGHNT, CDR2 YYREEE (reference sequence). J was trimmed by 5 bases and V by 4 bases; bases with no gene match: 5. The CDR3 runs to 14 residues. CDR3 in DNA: TGTGCCAGCAGCGCTGGACAGGGCGATCAGCCCCAGCATTTT. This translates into CASSAGQGDQPQHF. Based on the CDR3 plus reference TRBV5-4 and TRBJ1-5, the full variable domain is ETGVTQSPTHLIKTRGQQVTLRCSSQSGHNTVSWYQQALGQGPQFIFQYYREEENGRGNFPPRFSGLQFPNYSSELNVNALELDDSALYLCASSAGQGDQPQHFGDGTRLSIL.

The DNA for the CDR3 is TGTGCCAGCAGCGGTACAGGGGACTACTCCTACGAGCAGTACTTC. It codes for CASSGTGDYSYEQYF. The chain uses TRBV5-5 and TRBJ2-7, with D perhaps TRBD1 or TRBD2 (7 bases each). V dropped 4 bases and J dropped 0 bases, with 14 bases sitting between them. CDR1 and CDR2 from the germline V gene are SGHKS and YYEKEE (reference sequence). The CDR3 loop spans 15 amino acids. The full variable domain, completed using reference TRBV5-5 and TRBJ2-7, is DAGVTQSPTHLIKTRGQQVTLRCSPISGHKSVSWYQQVLGQGPQFIFQYYEKEERGRGNFPDRFSARQFPNYSSELNVNALLLGDSALYLCASSGTGDYSYEQYFGPGTRLTVT.

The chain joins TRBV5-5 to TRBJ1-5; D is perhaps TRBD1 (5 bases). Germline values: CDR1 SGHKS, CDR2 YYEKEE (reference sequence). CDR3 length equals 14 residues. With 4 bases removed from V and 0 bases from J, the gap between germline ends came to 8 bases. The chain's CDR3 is CASSEQASNQPQHF. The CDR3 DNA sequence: TGTGCCAGCAGCGAACAGGCTAGCAATCAGCCCCAGCATTTT.

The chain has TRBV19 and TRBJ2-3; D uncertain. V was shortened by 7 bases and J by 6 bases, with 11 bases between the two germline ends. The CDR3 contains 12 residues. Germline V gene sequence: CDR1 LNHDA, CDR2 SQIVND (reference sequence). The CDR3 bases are TGTGCCAGTACCCCTCCCCAGGATACGCAGTATTTT. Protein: CASTPPQDTQYF.

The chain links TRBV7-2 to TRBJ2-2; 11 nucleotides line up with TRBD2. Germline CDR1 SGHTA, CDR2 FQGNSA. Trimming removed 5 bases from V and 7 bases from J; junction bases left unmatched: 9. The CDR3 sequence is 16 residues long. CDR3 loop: CASSQLPGLADGELFF. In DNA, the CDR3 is TGTGCCAGCAGCCAATTGCCGGGACTAGCGGACGGGGAGCTGTTTTTT.

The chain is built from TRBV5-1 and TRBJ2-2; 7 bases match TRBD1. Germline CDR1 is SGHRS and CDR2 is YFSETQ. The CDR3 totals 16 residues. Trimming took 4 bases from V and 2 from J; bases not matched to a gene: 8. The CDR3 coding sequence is TGCGCCAGCAGCGTCACCGGGACAGCTAACACCGGGGAGCTGTTTTTT. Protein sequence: CASSVTGTANTGELFF.

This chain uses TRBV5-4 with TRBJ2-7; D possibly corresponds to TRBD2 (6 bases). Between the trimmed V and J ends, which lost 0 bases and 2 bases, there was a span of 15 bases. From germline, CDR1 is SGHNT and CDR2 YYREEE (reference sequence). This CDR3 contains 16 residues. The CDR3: CASSLAGGAPPYEQYF. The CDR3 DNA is TGTGCCAGCAGCTTGGCCGGAGGGGCGCCTCCCTACGAGCAGTACTTC.

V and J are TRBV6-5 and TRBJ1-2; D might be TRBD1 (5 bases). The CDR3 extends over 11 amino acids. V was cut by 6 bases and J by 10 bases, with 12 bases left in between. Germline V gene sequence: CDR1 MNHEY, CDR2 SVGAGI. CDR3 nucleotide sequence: TGTGCCAGCAGGGACCTAGGGACCTACACCTTC. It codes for CASRDLGTYTF.

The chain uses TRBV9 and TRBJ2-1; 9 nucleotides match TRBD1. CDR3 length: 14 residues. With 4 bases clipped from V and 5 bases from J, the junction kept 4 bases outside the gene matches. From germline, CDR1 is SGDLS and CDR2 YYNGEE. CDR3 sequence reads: CASSLGQGNNEQFF. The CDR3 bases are TGTGCCAGCAGCCTGGGACAGGGAAACAATGAGCAGTTCTTC.